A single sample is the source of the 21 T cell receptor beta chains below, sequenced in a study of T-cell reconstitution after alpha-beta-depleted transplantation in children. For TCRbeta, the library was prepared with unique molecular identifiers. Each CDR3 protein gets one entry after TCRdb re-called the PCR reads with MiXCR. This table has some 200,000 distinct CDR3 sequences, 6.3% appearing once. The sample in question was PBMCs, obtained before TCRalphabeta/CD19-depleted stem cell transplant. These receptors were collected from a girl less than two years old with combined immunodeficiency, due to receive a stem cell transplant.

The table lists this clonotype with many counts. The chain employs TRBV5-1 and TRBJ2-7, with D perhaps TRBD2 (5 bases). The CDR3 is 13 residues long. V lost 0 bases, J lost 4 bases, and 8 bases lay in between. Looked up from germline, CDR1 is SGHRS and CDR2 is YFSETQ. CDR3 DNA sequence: TGCGCCAGCAGCTTGGATTCGGGGTACGAGCAGTACTTC. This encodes CASSLDSGYEQYF. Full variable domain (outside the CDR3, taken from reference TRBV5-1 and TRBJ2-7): KAGVTQTPRYLIKTRGQQVTLSCSPISGHRSVSWYQQTPGQGLQFLFEYFSETQRNKGNFPGRFSGRQFSNSRSEMNVSTLELGDSALYLCASSLDSGYEQYFGPGTRLTVT.

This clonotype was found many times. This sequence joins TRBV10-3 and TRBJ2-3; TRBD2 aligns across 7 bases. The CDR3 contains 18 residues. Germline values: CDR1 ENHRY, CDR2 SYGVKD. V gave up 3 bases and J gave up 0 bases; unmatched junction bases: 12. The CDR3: CAISDSLGLADSTDTQYF. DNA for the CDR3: TGTGCCATCAGTGACAGTCTGGGGCTAGCGGATAGCACAGATACGCAGTATTTT.

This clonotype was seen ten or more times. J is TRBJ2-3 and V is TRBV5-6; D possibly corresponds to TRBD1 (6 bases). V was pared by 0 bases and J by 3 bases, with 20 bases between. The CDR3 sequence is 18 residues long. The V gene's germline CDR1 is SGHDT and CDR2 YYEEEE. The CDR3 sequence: CASSLDVMGHLETDTQYF. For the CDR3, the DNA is TGTGCCAGCAGCTTGGACGTGATGGGACACCTGGAAACAGATACGCAGTATTTT.

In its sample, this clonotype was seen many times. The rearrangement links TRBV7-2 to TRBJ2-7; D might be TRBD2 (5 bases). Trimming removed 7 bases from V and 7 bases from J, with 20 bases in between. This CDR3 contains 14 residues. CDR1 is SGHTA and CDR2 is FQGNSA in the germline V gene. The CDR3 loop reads CASTRDPISGEQYF. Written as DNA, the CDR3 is TGTGCCAGCACCCGGGATCCTATCTCGGGGGAGCAGTACTTC. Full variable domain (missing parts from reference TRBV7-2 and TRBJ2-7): GAGVSQSPSNKVTEKGKDVELRCDPISGHTALYWYRQSLGQGLEFLIYFQGNSAPDKSGLPSDRFSAERTGGSVSTLTIQRTQQEDSAVYLCASTRDPISGEQYFGPGTRLTVT.

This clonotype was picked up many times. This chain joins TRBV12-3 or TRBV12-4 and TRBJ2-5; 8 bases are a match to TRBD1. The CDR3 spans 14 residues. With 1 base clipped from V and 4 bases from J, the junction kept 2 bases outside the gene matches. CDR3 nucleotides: TGTGCCAGCAGTTTAGGGCAGGGGGCAGAGACCCAGTACTTC. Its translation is CASSLGQGAETQYF.

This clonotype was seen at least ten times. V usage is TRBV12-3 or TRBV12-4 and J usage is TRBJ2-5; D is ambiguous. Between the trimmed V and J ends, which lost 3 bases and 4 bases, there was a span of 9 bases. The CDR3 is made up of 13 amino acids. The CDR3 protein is CASSFWTLETQYF. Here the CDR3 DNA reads TGTGCCAGCAGTTTCTGGACGCTAGAGACCCAGTACTTC.

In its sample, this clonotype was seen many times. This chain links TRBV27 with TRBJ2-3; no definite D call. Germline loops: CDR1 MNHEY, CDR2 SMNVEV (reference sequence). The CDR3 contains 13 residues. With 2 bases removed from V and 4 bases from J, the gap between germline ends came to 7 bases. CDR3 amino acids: CASSLGSPDTQYF. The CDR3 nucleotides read TGTGCCAGCAGTTTAGGTAGCCCAGATACGCAGTATTTT.

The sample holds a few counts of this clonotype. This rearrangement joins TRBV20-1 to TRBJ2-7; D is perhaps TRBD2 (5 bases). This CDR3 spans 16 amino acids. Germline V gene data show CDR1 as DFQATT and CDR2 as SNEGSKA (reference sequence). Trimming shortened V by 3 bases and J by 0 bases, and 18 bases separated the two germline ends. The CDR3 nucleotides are TGCAGTGCTAGGGGCGCCGCGGGTTTAGTCTCCTACGAGCAGTACTTC. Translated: CSARGAAGLVSYEQYF.

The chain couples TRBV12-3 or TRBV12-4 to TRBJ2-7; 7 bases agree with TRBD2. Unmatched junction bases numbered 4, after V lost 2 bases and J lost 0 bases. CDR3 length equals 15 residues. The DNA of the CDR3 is TGTGCCAGCAGTTTACTCGGGGGGTCCTCCTACGAGCAGTACTTC. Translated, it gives CASSLLGGSSYEQYF.

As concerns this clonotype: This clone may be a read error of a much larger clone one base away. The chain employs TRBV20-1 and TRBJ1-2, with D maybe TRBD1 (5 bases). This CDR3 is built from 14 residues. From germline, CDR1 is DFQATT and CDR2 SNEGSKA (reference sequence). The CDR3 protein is CGASGAGSNYGYTF. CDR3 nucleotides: TGCGGTGCTAGTGGGGCAGGATCTAACTATGGCTACACCTTC.

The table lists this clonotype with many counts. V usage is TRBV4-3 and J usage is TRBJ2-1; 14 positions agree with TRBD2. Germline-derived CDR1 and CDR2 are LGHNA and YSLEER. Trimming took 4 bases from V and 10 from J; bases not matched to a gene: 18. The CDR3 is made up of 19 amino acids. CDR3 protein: CASSLNPGTSGGWGEEQFF. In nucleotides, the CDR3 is TGCGCCAGCAGCCTTAACCCGGGGACTAGCGGGGGCTGGGGGGAGGAGCAGTTCTTC.

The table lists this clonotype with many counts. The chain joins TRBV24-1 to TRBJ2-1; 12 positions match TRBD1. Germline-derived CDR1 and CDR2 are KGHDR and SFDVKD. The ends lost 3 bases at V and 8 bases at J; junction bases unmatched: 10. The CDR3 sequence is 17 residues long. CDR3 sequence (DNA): TGTGCCACCAGTGATCGACACGGGACAGGGGGCAAGTATGAGCAGTTCTTC. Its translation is CATSDRHGTGGKYEQFF.

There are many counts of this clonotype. The CDR3 here is CASSQGTSGGLKQYF. In nucleotides, the CDR3 is TGTGCCAGCAGTCAAGGGACTAGCGGGGGGCTCAAGCAGTACTTC. The chain carries TRBV27 and TRBJ2-7, with 15 bases matching TRBD2. This CDR3 is 15 amino acids long. Trimming removed 5 bases from V and 8 bases from J; junction bases left unmatched: 7. Germline CDR1 reads MNHEY; CDR2 reads SMNVEV (reference sequence).

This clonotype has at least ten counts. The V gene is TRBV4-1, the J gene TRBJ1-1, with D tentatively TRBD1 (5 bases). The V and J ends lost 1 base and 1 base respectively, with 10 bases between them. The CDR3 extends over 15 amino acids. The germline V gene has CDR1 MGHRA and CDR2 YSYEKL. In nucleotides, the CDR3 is TGCGCCAGCAGCCAAGGATCAGGACAGAACACTGAAGCTTTCTTT. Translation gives CASSQGSGQNTEAFF.

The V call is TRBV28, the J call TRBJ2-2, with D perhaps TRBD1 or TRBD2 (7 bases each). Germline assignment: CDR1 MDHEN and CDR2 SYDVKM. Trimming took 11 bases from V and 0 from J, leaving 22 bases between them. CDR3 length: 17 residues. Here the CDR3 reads CAASGGGENANTGELFF. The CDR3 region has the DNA TGTGCCGCCTCAGGGGGGGGGGAGAACGCGAACACCGGGGAGCTGTTTTTT.

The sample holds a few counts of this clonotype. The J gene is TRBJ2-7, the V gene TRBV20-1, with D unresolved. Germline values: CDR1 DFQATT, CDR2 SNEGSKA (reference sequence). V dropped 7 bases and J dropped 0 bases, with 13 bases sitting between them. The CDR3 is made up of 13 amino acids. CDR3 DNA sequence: TGCAGTGTTCGGACGGATGACTCCTACGAGCAGTACTTC. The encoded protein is CSVRTDDSYEQYF.

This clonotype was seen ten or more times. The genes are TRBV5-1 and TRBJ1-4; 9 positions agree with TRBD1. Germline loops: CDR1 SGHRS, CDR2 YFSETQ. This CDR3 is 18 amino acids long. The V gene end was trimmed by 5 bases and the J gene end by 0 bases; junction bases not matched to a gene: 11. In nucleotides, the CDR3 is TGCGCCAGCAGAGAAGACAGGGGGGAAATTGCAACTAATGAAAAACTGTTTTTT. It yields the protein CASREDRGEIATNEKLFF.

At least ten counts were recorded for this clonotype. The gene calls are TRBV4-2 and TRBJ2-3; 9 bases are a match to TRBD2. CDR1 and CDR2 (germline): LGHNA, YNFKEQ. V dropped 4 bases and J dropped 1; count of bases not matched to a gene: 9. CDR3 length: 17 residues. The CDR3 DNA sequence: TGTGCCAGCAGCCCCAGTTTGCAGCGGGGGGGCACAGATACGCAGTATTTT. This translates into CASSPSLQRGGTDTQYF.

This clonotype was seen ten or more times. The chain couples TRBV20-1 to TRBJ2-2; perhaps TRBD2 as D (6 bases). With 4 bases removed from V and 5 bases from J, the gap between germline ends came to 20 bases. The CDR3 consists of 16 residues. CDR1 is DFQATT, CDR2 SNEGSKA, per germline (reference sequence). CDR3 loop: CSANLEGRAETGELFF. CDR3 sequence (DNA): TGCAGTGCTAACCTGGAGGGCAGGGCGGAGACCGGGGAGCTGTTTTTT.

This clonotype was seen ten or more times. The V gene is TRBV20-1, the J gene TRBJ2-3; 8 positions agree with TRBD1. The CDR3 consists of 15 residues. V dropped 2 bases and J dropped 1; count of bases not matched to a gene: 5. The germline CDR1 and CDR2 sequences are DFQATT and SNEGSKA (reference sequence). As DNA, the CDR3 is TGCAGTGCTAGAAAGGACAGGGTCCGCACAGATACGCAGTATTTT. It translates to CSARKDRVRTDTQYF.

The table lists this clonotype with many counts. DNA of the CDR3: TGCGCCAGCAGCTTGACTAGCGGGGGAAGCTCCTACAATGAGCAGTTCTTC. Translated, it gives CASSLTSGGSSYNEQFF. The chain combines TRBV5-1 with TRBJ2-1; 11 nucleotides match TRBD2. The CDR3 length is 17 residues. J gave up 0 bases and V 1 base, and 3 bases lay outside the gene matches. Germline CDR1 and CDR2: SGHRS and YFSETQ. Full variable domain (rest looked up from reference TRBV5-1 and TRBJ2-1): KAGVTQTPRYLIKTRGQQVTLSCSPISGHRSVSWYQQTPGQGLQFLFEYFSETQRNKGNFPGRFSGRQFSNSRSEMNVSTLELGDSALYLCASSLTSGGSSYNEQFFGPGTRLTVL.